What follows are 21 T cell receptor beta chains derived from one specimen sequenced in a study of T cell responses to AZD1222 COVID-19 vaccine. Measured with immunoSEQ multiplex PCR; TCRdb has only the in-frame clones, and not every one. The table lists about 78,000 clones, around 90% of them singletons. The input for sequencing was peripheral blood, taken on day 0 of AZD1222 vaccination. The receptors come from an adult in good health.

The rearrangement links TRBV27 to TRBJ2-1; tentatively, D is TRBD2 (6 bases). Between the trimmed V and J ends, which lost 5 bases and 7 bases, there was a span of 21 bases. CDR1 and CDR2 (germline): MNHEY, SMNVEV (reference sequence). The CDR3 has 16 amino acids. The CDR3 DNA follows: TGTGCCAGCAGTCCCCTTAGCGGAGCTGGGGTGAATGAGCAGTTCTTC. Its translation is CASSPLSGAGVNEQFF.

A single count supports this clone. The chain recombines TRBV25-1 with TRBJ1-2; a possible D gene is TRBD1 (5 bases). In germline, CDR1 is MGHDK, CDR2 SYGVNS. Trimming shortened V by 3 bases and J by 8 bases, and 19 bases separated the two germline ends. The CDR3 is made up of 15 amino acids. In nucleotides, the CDR3 is TGTGCCAGCAGTGACCGTGGGGGTACGAGGGAAGGCTACACCTTC. Translated, it gives CASSDRGGTREGYTF.

This chain links TRBV5-1 with TRBJ2-7; D is ambiguous. V lost 4 bases to trimming and J lost 6 bases, with 14 bases between them. The CDR3 is 13 amino acids. Germline assignment: CDR1 SGHRS and CDR2 YFSETQ. Here the CDR3 DNA reads TGCGCCAGCAGCAACGGGTTCCCCCTCGAGCAGTACTTC. Its protein is CASSNGFPLEQYF.

V and J are TRBV7-9 and TRBJ2-3, with unresolved D. Germline values: CDR1 SEHNR, CDR2 FQNEAQ (reference sequence). Trimming stripped 3 bases from V and 0 bases from J, with 13 bases between. This CDR3 comprises 16 residues. As DNA, the CDR3 is TGTGCCAGCAGCTTGATAGGGAAATCGAGCACAGATACGCAGTATTTT. Encoded protein: CASSLIGKSSTDTQYF.

The chain couples TRBV20-1 to TRBJ2-1; no definite D call. This CDR3 spans 14 amino acids. The V end was cut by 3 bases, the J end by 8 bases, with 17 bases between. Germline CDR1 reads DFQATT; CDR2 reads SNEGSKA (reference sequence). The CDR3 here is CSASSRDLTHEQFF. The CDR3 DNA follows: TGCAGTGCTAGTTCACGAGACCTAACTCATGAGCAGTTCTTC.

This chain joins TRBV10-2 and TRBJ1-2; a weak D match, TRBD1 (5 bases). The CDR3 consists of 13 residues. Germline CDR1 is WSHSY and CDR2 is SAAADI. V gave up 4 bases and J gave up 2 bases, with 8 bases separating them. CDR3 coding DNA: TGCGCCAGCAGTGGGGGCCGGAACTATGGCTACACCTTC. Translation: CASSGGRNYGYTF.

The rearrangement joins TRBV14 to TRBJ2-5; the D is unclear. V lost 2 bases to trimming and J lost 7 bases, with 11 bases between them. The CDR3 is 13 amino acids. The germline V gene encodes CDR1 SGHDN and CDR2 FVKESK. The CDR3 is CASSQSREGTQYF. The CDR3 DNA reads as TGTGCCAGCAGCCAATCAAGGGAAGGGACCCAGTACTTC.

This rearrangement joins TRBV7-3 to TRBJ1-1, with D unclear. V was clipped by 1 base and J by 9 bases, with 9 bases between them. The CDR3 is 12 residues long. Germline values: CDR1 SGHTA, CDR2 FQGTGA. In DNA, the CDR3 is TGTGCCAGCAGCTTAAACGGTGAAAAAGCTTTCTTT. It specifies CASSLNGEKAFF.

The rearrangement links TRBV6-5 to TRBJ1-1, with D hard to call. This CDR3 has 13 residues. Germline CDR1 reads MNHEY; CDR2 reads SVGAGI. V was pared by 4 bases and J by 0 bases, with 6 bases between. CDR3 bases: TGTGCCAGCAGTTGGAGGATGAACACTGAAGCTTTCTTT. It is translated as CASSWRMNTEAFF.

The chain recombines TRBV18 with TRBJ2-2; D unclear. V gave up 1 base and J gave up 0 bases, with 9 bases separating them. The length of the CDR3 is 16 residues. Germline CDR1 reads KGHSH; CDR2 reads LQKENI. The CDR3 DNA follows: TGTGCCAGCTCACCACGGGGAAATACGAACACCGGGGAGCTGTTTTTT. Amino acids: CASSPRGNTNTGELFF.

The chain has TRBV6-4 and TRBJ2-1, with 7 bases aligning to TRBD2. Germline V gene data show CDR1 as MRHNA and CDR2 as SNTAGT. J lost 9 bases, V lost 4 bases, and 9 bases had no gene match. The CDR3 is 14 amino acids. Written as DNA, the CDR3 is TGTGCCAGCAGTGTAGGGGAGGGGATGGGTGAGCAGTTCTTC. It encodes CASSVGEGMGEQFF.

The V gene is TRBV7-9, the J gene TRBJ2-7; D ambiguous. The CDR3 covers 11 residues. With 5 bases removed from V and 0 bases from J, the gap between germline ends came to 2 bases. Germline loops: CDR1 SEHNR, CDR2 FQNEAQ (reference sequence). DNA of the CDR3: TGTGCCAGCAGCGCCTCCTACGAGCAGTACTTC. The encoded protein is CASSASYEQYF.

V and J are TRBV7-8 and TRBJ2-2; no clear D gene. V was cut by 5 bases and J by 5 bases, with 9 bases left in between. Germline V lookup: CDR1 SGHVS, CDR2 FQNEAQ. The CDR3 runs to 13 residues. The CDR3 loop is CASSPPVTGELFF. The CDR3 DNA reads as TGTGCCAGCAGCCCCCCGGTTACCGGGGAGCTGTTTTTT.

The chain couples TRBV21-1 to TRBJ2-1. TRBV21-1 is a documented pseudogene. This CDR3 has 15 amino acids. CDR3 loop: CASSTDGTGPHEQFF. The CDR3 DNA reads as TGTGCCAGCAGCACGGACGGGACGGGGCCGCATGAGCAGTTCTTC.

This clone was found once. The rearrangement links TRBV12-3 or TRBV12-4 to TRBJ1-1; no clear D gene. The CDR3 has 12 amino acids. Trimming pared 8 bases from V and 10 bases from J, leaving 17 bases between. CDR3 bases: TGTGCCAGCGCGTTAGCCTTCTGGGGAGCTTTCTTT. It is translated as CASALAFWGAFF.

V and J are TRBV10-3 and TRBJ2-4; D possibly corresponds to TRBD2 (6 bases). Trimming removed 7 bases from V and 0 bases from J, with 10 bases in between. The CDR3 covers 14 residues. Germline-derived CDR1 and CDR2 are ENHRY and SYGVKD. CDR3 residues: CAITQGLAKNIQYF. CDR3 nucleotide sequence: TGTGCCATCACCCAGGGACTAGCCAAAAACATTCAGTACTTC.

This clone was observed a few times. The gene calls are TRBV24-1 and TRBJ1-3; no clear D gene. CDR3 size: 13 residues. Germline CDR1 and CDR2: KGHDR and SFDVKD. Trimming took off 7 bases at V and 2 bases at J, with 8 bases between the two ends. The CDR3: CATSHNTGNTIYF. The CDR3 DNA is TGTGCCACCAGCCATAACACTGGAAACACCATATATTTT.

The chain has TRBV7-2 and TRBJ1-5, with no clear D. V was trimmed by 6 bases and J by 1 base, leaving 16 bases between them. Looked up from germline, CDR1 is SGHTA and CDR2 is FQGNSA. The CDR3 is 16 residues long. The CDR3 region has the DNA TGTGCCAGCAGTCCTTGGGCTGGGTTAAGCAATCAGCCCCAGCATTTT. This codes for CASSPWAGLSNQPQHF.

The J gene is TRBJ2-3, the V gene TRBV11-2; 11 bases fit TRBD2. V lost 5 bases, J lost 9 bases, and 7 bases stayed unmatched. The CDR3 sequence is 14 residues long. CDR1 and CDR2 (germline): SGHAT, FQNNGV. The CDR3 DNA reads as TGTGCCAGCAGCATCCCGGGACTAGCGGAAACGCAGTATTTT. The encoded protein is CASSIPGLAETQYF.

This clone was found a few times. V and J are TRBV7-9 and TRBJ1-4; TRBD1 might be the D (5 bases). This CDR3 is built from 16 residues. V was shortened by 1 base and J by 5 bases, with 14 bases between the two germline ends. The germline gives CDR1 SEHNR, CDR2 FQNEAQ (reference sequence). The CDR3 region is CASSLGAGNSNEKLFF. CDR3 DNA sequence: TGTGCCAGCAGCTTAGGTGCAGGGAATTCGAATGAAAAACTGTTTTTT.

The V call is TRBV14, the J call TRBJ1-1; D is unclear. Deletions cut 2 bases from V and 1 base from J, with 8 bases between. The CDR3 loop spans 14 amino acids. CDR1 and CDR2 from the germline V gene are SGHDN and FVKESK. The DNA of the CDR3 is TGTGCCAGCAGCCAACTGTCTACGAACACTGAAGCTTTCTTT. Translating gives CASSQLSTNTEAFF.